Following are 29 T cell receptor beta chains from one sample sequenced in a study of T cells in Graves' hyperthyroidism and ophthalmopathy. RNA transcripts provided the source from which TCR beta CDR3 regions were amplified. HTBI primers drove first-round RT-PCR of the TCR CDR3. Each CDR3 protein is one row after TCRdb ran MiXCR on the multiplex PCR reads. The sample records about 130,000 distinct CDR3 sequences, roughly 23% being singletons. Source material: blood. All receptors come from a woman aged 45-65 years with Graves' hyperthyroidism that later progressed to Graves' ophthalmopathy.

This clonotype came up many times. The chain couples TRBV7-9 to TRBJ2-2; D may correspond to TRBD1 or TRBD2 (5 bases each). This CDR3 is built from 15 residues. The germline gives CDR1 SEHNR, CDR2 FQNEAQ (reference sequence). V lost 7 bases to trimming and J lost 4 bases, with 16 bases between them. The CDR3 DNA reads TGTGCCAGCATCCTAGGGCGTGGGGGCACCGGGGAGCTGTTTTTT. As protein: CASILGRGGTGELFF.

This clonotype was detected many times. The chain combines TRBV27 with TRBJ2-1; D possibly corresponds to TRBD1 (5 bases). This CDR3 comprises 12 residues. CDR1 and CDR2 (germline): MNHEY, SMNVEV (reference sequence). Trimming pared 2 bases from V and 9 bases from J, leaving 8 bases between. The CDR3 DNA sequence: TGTGCCAGCAGTTTAAGGGGCTTTGAGCAGTTCTTC. The encoded protein is CASSLRGFEQFF.

J is TRBJ1-1 and V is TRBV7-2; no definite D call. In germline, CDR1 is SGHTA, CDR2 FQGNSA. V shed 1 base and J shed 3 bases, with 12 bases lying between them. The CDR3 consists of 15 residues. The chain's CDR3 is CASSLVPPGYTEAFF. The CDR3 bases are TGTGCCAGCAGCTTAGTCCCCCCCGGATACACTGAAGCTTTCTTT.

This clonotype was observed a handful of times. This chain connects TRBV20-1 to TRBJ1-5, with 10 nucleotides matching TRBD1. V gave up 4 bases and J gave up 3 bases; unmatched junction bases: 3. The germline CDR1 and CDR2 sequences are DFQATT and SNEGSKA (reference sequence). This CDR3 has 14 residues. The CDR3 loop is CSATGTGVNQPQHF. CDR3 DNA: TGCAGTGCTACCGGGACAGGGGTCAATCAGCCCCAGCATTTT.

This clonotype was found many times. The chain carries TRBV6-1 and TRBJ1-1; D is ambiguous. Germline-derived CDR1 and CDR2 are MNHNS and SASEGT. Trimming removed 7 bases from V and 3 bases from J, with 9 bases in between. This CDR3 is built from 12 residues. The CDR3 protein is CASMWSDTEAFF. The CDR3 nucleotides read TGTGCCAGCATGTGGTCGGACACTGAAGCTTTCTTT.

The V and J genes are TRBV12-3 or TRBV12-4 and TRBJ1-2; 11 nucleotides align to TRBD1. The CDR3 extends over 14 amino acids. Trimming at V came to 2 bases and at J to 7 bases, leaving 3 bases not matched to a gene. The CDR3 loop is CASSLYGTGGGYTF. In nucleotides, the CDR3 is TGTGCCAGCAGTTTATATGGGACAGGGGGTGGCTACACCTTC.

This clonotype was detected ten times or more. This CDR3 reads CASSVEGRATDTQYF. For the CDR3, the DNA is TGTGCCAGCAGCGTCGAGGGGCGGGCCACAGATACGCAGTATTTT. The gene calls are TRBV7-2 and TRBJ2-3; D is possibly TRBD1 or TRBD2 (5 bases each). The V end lost 5 bases, the J end lost 2 bases, and 14 bases lay between the germline ends. The CDR3 sequence is 15 residues long. Germline assignment: CDR1 SGHTA and CDR2 FQGNSA.

This clonotype was seen only once. The genes are TRBV12-5 and TRBJ2-7; D may be TRBD2 (5 bases). The CDR3 contains 13 residues. CDR1 is LGHNT, CDR2 FRNRAP, per germline. Trimming removed 6 bases at V and 7 bases at J, with 16 bases between. DNA of the CDR3: TGTGCTAGTGGCTGGACTGGAATTGATGAGCAGTACTTC. Amino acids: CASGWTGIDEQYF.

The chain couples TRBV6-5 to TRBJ2-2; 11 positions match TRBD2. The CDR3 is 17 amino acids. In germline, CDR1 is MNHEY, CDR2 SVGAGI. V dropped 1 base and J dropped 2; count of bases not matched to a gene: 3. The CDR3 sequence: CASSYLGLAANTGELFF. CDR3 bases: TGTGCCAGCAGTTACTTGGGACTAGCGGCTAACACCGGGGAGCTGTTTTTT.

The count of this clonotype is one. The rearrangement uses TRBV9 and TRBJ2-2; 8 nucleotides match TRBD1. V lost 3 bases, J lost 6 bases, and 4 bases stayed unmatched. Germline V gene data show CDR1 as SGDLS and CDR2 as YYNGEE. The CDR3 runs to 14 residues. The CDR3 is CASSATGVAGELFF. CDR3 DNA sequence: TGTGCCAGCAGCGCGACAGGGGTCGCCGGGGAGCTGTTTTTT.

As regards this clonotype: Being one base from a much bigger clone, this may be a read error. The genes are TRBV7-6 and TRBJ1-1; D ambiguous. The V gene's germline CDR1 is SGHVS and CDR2 FNYEAQ. This CDR3 spans 14 amino acids. The germline V and J ends were trimmed by 2 bases and 4 bases, with 11 bases remaining between them. Here the CDR3 reads CASSLTPESTEAFF. Here the CDR3 DNA reads TGTGCCAGCAGCTTAACCCCCGAGAGCACTGAAGCTTTCTTT.

This clonotype was seen ten or more times. V and J are TRBV7-9 and TRBJ2-3; TRBD1 matches 8 bases. Germline CDR1 and CDR2: SEHNR and FQNEAQ (reference sequence). V lost 5 bases and J lost 0; bases outside the gene matches: 4. This CDR3 region has 15 residues. The CDR3 reads CASSPGQVSTDTQYF. The DNA of the CDR3 is TGTGCCAGCAGCCCGGGACAGGTTAGCACAGATACGCAGTATTTT.

The chain couples TRBV28 to TRBJ1-5; D is unresolved. This CDR3 is 16 amino acids long. The V gene's germline CDR1 is MDHEN and CDR2 SYDVKM. V lost 3 bases and J 6 bases, leaving 18 bases between the germline ends. This CDR3 is CASSLEGEGRSQPQHF. For the CDR3, the DNA is TGTGCCAGCAGTTTGGAAGGTGAGGGTAGGAGTCAGCCCCAGCATTTT.

This clonotype was counted a few times. The rearrangement links TRBV20-1 to TRBJ2-1; 14 bases match TRBD2. Germline lookup yields CDR1 DFQATT and CDR2 SNEGSKA (reference sequence). The V gene end was trimmed by 3 bases and the J gene end by 9 bases; junction bases not matched to a gene: 16. CDR3 length: 18 amino acids. CDR3 region: CSARRTLGLAGGEAEQFF. The CDR3 bases are TGCAGTGCTAGGAGGACTCTTGGACTAGCGGGAGGAGAGGCTGAGCAGTTCTTC.

In this sample, this clonotype turned up many times. A much more abundant neighbour one base away suggests this may be a read error. The V call is TRBV3-1, the J call TRBJ2-7; D may be TRBD2 (5 bases). CDR1 and CDR2 (germline): LGHDT, YNNKEL (reference sequence). The CDR3 has 12 amino acids. The CDR3 DNA sequence: TGTGCCAGCGGGAGTAGCTCCTACAAGCAGTACTTC. Encoded protein: CASGSSSYKQYF.

This clonotype has just a few counts. The rearrangement uses TRBV6-2 or TRBV6-3 and TRBJ2-6; tentative D call: TRBD1 (6 bases). Germline loops: CDR1 MNHEY, CDR2 SVGEGT. CDR3 size: 17 residues. Trimming removed 4 bases from V and 2 bases from J, with 15 bases in between. For the CDR3, the DNA is TGTGCCAGCAGTTCCTGGATCGGGGACACTGGGGCCAACGTCCTGACTTTC. It yields the protein CASSSWIGDTGANVLTF.

Ten or more counts support this clonotype. The chain employs TRBV30 and TRBJ1-1, with 9 bases aligning to TRBD1. The V segment lost 2 bases and the J segment 8 bases; nucleotides outside the gene matches: 12. CDR1 GTSNPN and CDR2 SVGIG come from the germline V gene (reference sequence). CDR3 length equals 15 residues. The CDR3 nucleotides are TGTGCCTGGAGTCATCTTTGGAGACAGGGGGGGGAAGCTTTCTTT. It codes for CAWSHLWRQGGEAFF.

The gene calls are TRBV6-2 or TRBV6-3 and TRBJ2-7; either TRBD1 or TRBD2 may supply D (6 bases each). CDR3 size: 14 residues. The V and J ends lost 6 bases and 2 bases respectively, with 14 bases between them. Germline-derived CDR1 and CDR2 are MNHEY and SVGEGT. The chain's CDR3 is CASRKWGATYEQYF. Written as DNA, the CDR3 is TGTGCCAGCAGAAAATGGGGGGCCACCTACGAGCAGTACTTC.

This clonotype was counted at least ten times. The chain links TRBV7-9 to TRBJ1-2; D is ambiguous. CDR3 size: 11 residues. The V end lost 2 bases, the J end lost 4 bases, and 2 bases lay between the germline ends. Germline V CDR1 and CDR2: SEHNR, FQNEAQ (reference sequence). The CDR3 DNA reads TGTGCCAGCAGCTTACTCTATGGCTACACCTTC. Amino acid sequence: CASSLLYGYTF.

This clonotype was found many times. The chain couples TRBV7-9 to TRBJ2-7; D possibly corresponds to TRBD1 (6 bases). This CDR3 comprises 14 residues. CDR1 and CDR2 (germline): SEHNR, FQNEAQ (reference sequence). The V gene lost 0 bases and the J gene lost 2 bases, with 8 bases spanning the gap. DNA for the CDR3: TGTGCCAGCAGCTTAGCACAGGGACCCTACGAGCAGTACTTC. This sequence encodes CASSLAQGPYEQYF. Drawing the rest from reference TRBV7-9 and TRBJ2-7, the complete variable domain is DTGVSQNPRHKITKRGQNVTFRCDPISEHNRLYWYRQTLGQGPEFLTYFQNEAQLEKSRLLSDRFSAERPKGSFSTLEIQRTEQGDSAMYLCASSLAQGPYEQYFGPGTRLTVT.

This clonotype was found many times. The chain couples TRBV15 to TRBJ1-4; perhaps TRBD1 as D (6 bases). CDR3 length: 13 amino acids. The germline CDR1 and CDR2 sequences are LNHNV and YYDKDF (reference sequence). The V and J ends lost 7 bases and 6 bases respectively, with 12 bases between them. Written as DNA, the CDR3 is TGTGCCACCACGAGGGGGGGCGATGAAAAACTGTTTTTT. It translates to CATTRGGDEKLFF.

This clonotype was detected ten times or more. CDR3 sequence (DNA): TGTGCCAGCAGAGCTAGCGGGAGGGCTATCGGGGAGCTGTTTTTT. This translates into CASRASGRAIGELFF. This chain links TRBV11-2 with TRBJ2-2; 12 nucleotides agree with TRBD2. CDR1 and CDR2 (germline): SGHAT, FQNNGV. The CDR3 is 15 amino acids. With 6 bases clipped from V and 7 bases from J, the junction kept 6 bases outside the gene matches. The full variable domain, rest sourced from reference TRBV11-2 and TRBJ2-2, is EAGVAQSPRYKIIEKRQSVAFWCNPISGHATLYWYQQILGQGPKLLIQFQNNGVVDDSQLPKDRFSAERLKGVDSTLKIQPAKLEDSAVYLCASRASGRAIGELFFGEGSRLTVL.

In its sample, this clonotype was seen a few times. The genes are TRBV28 and TRBJ2-7; 12 bases fit TRBD1. V was pared by 10 bases and J by 3 bases, with 16 bases of the junction left unmatched. The CDR3 totals 17 residues. CDR1 and CDR2 from the germline V gene are MDHEN and SYDVKM. The CDR3 is CATSSGQGALTRYEQYF. CDR3 nucleotide sequence: TGTGCCACCTCATCGGGACAGGGGGCATTAACTCGCTACGAGCAGTACTTC.

This clonotype was detected a few times. The genes are TRBV19 and TRBJ1-5; no definite D call. CDR1 and CDR2 from the germline V gene are LNHDA and SQIVND (reference sequence). This CDR3 comprises 13 residues. Trimming shortened V by 7 bases and J by 6 bases, and 13 bases separated the two germline ends. The CDR3 is CASNLFWAQPQHF. In DNA form, the CDR3 reads TGTGCCAGTAACTTATTCTGGGCTCAGCCCCAGCATTTT.

The table lists this clonotype with many counts. The chain combines TRBV11-2 with TRBJ2-1; possibly TRBD2 for D (5 bases). With 5 bases removed from V and 7 bases from J, the gap between germline ends came to 9 bases. The CDR3 is 12 residues long. Per the germline V gene, CDR1 is SGHAT and CDR2 is FQNNGV. The CDR3 nucleotides are TGTGCCAGCAGCCGGGATAGAAATGAGCAGTTCTTC. Its protein product is CASSRDRNEQFF. The full variable domain, completed using reference TRBV11-2 and TRBJ2-1, is EAGVAQSPRYKIIEKRQSVAFWCNPISGHATLYWYQQILGQGPKLLIQFQNNGVVDDSQLPKDRFSAERLKGVDSTLKIQPAKLEDSAVYLCASSRDRNEQFFGPGTRLTVL.

This sequence joins TRBV28 and TRBJ2-6, with D unresolved. In germline, CDR1 is MDHEN, CDR2 SYDVKM. This CDR3 spans 14 amino acids. V was trimmed by 3 bases and J by 2 bases, leaving 5 bases between them. The CDR3: CASSFFTGANVLTF. The CDR3 DNA reads as TGTGCCAGCAGTTTTTTTACTGGGGCCAACGTCCTGACTTTC.

This sequence joins TRBV5-6 and TRBJ2-7; 10 nucleotides line up with TRBD2. Germline CDR1 reads SGHDT; CDR2 reads YYEEEE. V gave up 0 bases and J gave up 5 bases; unmatched junction bases: 5. This CDR3 spans 15 amino acids. CDR3 coding DNA: TGTGCCAGCAGCTTGGGCCTAGCGGGAGTCCACGAGCAGTACTTC. Translating it yields CASSLGLAGVHEQYF.

The chain uses TRBV7-8 and TRBJ1-1, with a tentative D call TRBD1 (6 bases). Germline V gives CDR1 SGHVS, CDR2 FQNEAQ. CDR3 length: 13 residues. V was trimmed by 3 bases and J by 10 bases, leaving 15 bases between them. CDR3 in amino acids: CASSFRGGRGAFF. The CDR3 DNA reads as TGTGCCAGCAGCTTTAGGGGGGGGCGCGGAGCTTTCTTT.

This clonotype came up many times. V usage is TRBV19 and J usage is TRBJ1-5; D may be TRBD1 (5 bases). The CDR3 consists of 15 residues. V was shortened by 7 bases and J by 3 bases, with 16 bases between the two germline ends. CDR1 and CDR2 from the germline V gene are LNHDA and SQIVND (reference sequence). In DNA form, the CDR3 reads TGTGCCAGTACCTTTTCGGGGGTTGTCAATCAGCCCCAGCATTTT. The encoded protein is CASTFSGVVNQPQHF.